Presented here are 6 T cell receptor beta chains from one specimen sequenced in a study of T cell repertoires in cytomegalovirus infection. Their recognized antigens are unknown. Using its own MiXCR run on the reads, TCRdb lists one record per CDR3 protein. The sample comprises 800,000 to 950,000 distinct CDR3 sequences, approximately 32% of which are singletons, and roughly 12% rests with the top ten. Sequences were derived from cultured CD8+ T cells from PBMCs, sampled from culture after CMV antigen stimulation. The receptor source for this set is a human donor in good health (CMV status not recorded). Some clones in this sample may be carry-over from other donors' samples.

This clonotype has a handful of counts. The gene calls are TRBV12-3 or TRBV12-4 and TRBJ2-1; TRBD1 or TRBD2 may be the D gene (6 bases each). The CDR3 sequence is 14 residues long. V lost 3 bases, J lost 5 bases, and 11 bases lay in between. CDR3 protein: CASSFGGPDNEQFF. Here the CDR3 DNA reads TGTGCCAGCAGTTTTGGGGGGCCTGACAATGAGCAGTTCTTC.

This clonotype was recorded a few times. This chain links TRBV27 with TRBJ2-7; 11 bases map to TRBD1. Germline CDR1 MNHEY, CDR2 SMNVEV (reference sequence). This CDR3 has 14 residues. V lost 6 bases to trimming and J lost 3 bases; unmatched junction nucleotides: 4. CDR3 sequence reads: CASRPGTGGYEQYF. CDR3 nucleotide sequence: TGTGCCAGCAGGCCCGGGACAGGGGGCTACGAGCAGTACTTC.

This clonotype was counted only a few times. This CDR3 reads CASSYSSGGEQYV. Written as DNA, the CDR3 is TGTGCCAGCAGTTACTCATCGGGCGGCGAGCAGTACGTC. J is TRBJ2-7 and V is TRBV6-5; D gene ambiguous. In germline, CDR1 is MNHEY, CDR2 SVGAGI. This CDR3 is built from 13 residues. V lost 0 bases and J 6 bases, leaving 9 bases between the germline ends.

This clonotype appeared a single time. Just one base apart from a much larger clone, this may be a read error. This chain uses TRBV7-6 with TRBJ2-1; tentatively, D is TRBD2 (7 bases). The CDR3 is 15 amino acids. Between the trimmed V and J ends, which lost 4 bases and 8 bases, there was a span of 18 bases. Germline CDR1 reads SGHVS; CDR2 reads FNYEAQ. The CDR3 region is CASSSRGAPRDEQFF. CDR3 nucleotides: TGTGCCAGCAGCTCCCGGGGGGCCCCTCGGGATGAGCAGTTCTTC. Together with reference TRBV7-6 and TRBJ2-1, the CDR3 gives the full variable domain: GAGVSQSPRYKVTKRGQDVALRCDPISGHVSLYWYRQALGQGPEFLTYFNYEAQQDKSGLPNDRFSAERPEGSISTLTIQRTEQRDSAMYRCASSSRGAPRDEQFFGPGTRLTVL.

V gene TRBV7-9 combines with J gene TRBJ1-3; D uncertain. Germline loops: CDR1 SEHNR, CDR2 FQNEAQ (reference sequence). V shed 6 bases and J shed 4 bases, with 16 bases lying between them. The CDR3 runs to 15 residues. CDR3 DNA sequence: TGTGCCAGCAGTTCCCCCCTACACCCGGGAAACACCATATATTTT. Translated, it gives CASSSPLHPGNTIYF.

This chain uses TRBV5-6 with TRBJ2-7; 9 positions agree with TRBD1. From germline, CDR1 is SGHDT and CDR2 YYEEEE. This CDR3 spans 14 amino acids. V lost 3 bases, J lost 4 bases, and 5 bases stayed unmatched. For the CDR3, the DNA is TGTGCCAGCAGCTGGGACAGGGTCTCGTACGAGCAGTACTTC. Amino acid sequence: CASSWDRVSYEQYF.